The 10 T cell receptor beta chains below all came from one sample that was sequenced in a study of T cell responses to AZD1222 COVID-19 vaccine. Assay used: immunoSEQ multiplex PCR; TCRdb lists only in-frame clones, some missing. The sample has 130,000 to 150,000 clones, 75% to 95% seen once. This sample comprised peripheral blood, obtained on day 0 of MenACWY control vaccination. The receptors come from an adult in good health.

V is TRBV29-1 and J is TRBJ1-2; the D gene is possibly TRBD1 (6 bases). Germline V gene sequence: CDR1 SQVTM, CDR2 ANQGSEA. The CDR3 extends over 14 amino acids. V gave up 4 bases and J gave up 0 bases, with 12 bases separating them. For the CDR3, the DNA is TGCAGCGTTGGGACAGACTTATCTAACTATGGCTACACCTTC. Its translation: CSVGTDLSNYGYTF.

This chain joins TRBV7-9 and TRBJ1-1, with TRBD1 identical over 7 bases. J gave up 1 base and V 4 bases, and 3 bases lay outside the gene matches. The CDR3 covers 14 residues. Germline CDR1 and CDR2: SEHNR and FQNEAQ (reference sequence). The CDR3 sequence: CASSSTGANTEAFF. The CDR3 nucleotides are TGTGCCAGCAGCTCTACAGGGGCGAACACTGAAGCTTTCTTT.

The V and J genes are TRBV29-1 and TRBJ2-4, with unresolved D. Between the trimmed V and J ends, which lost 4 bases and 0 bases, there was a span of 7 bases. Germline V gene data show CDR1 as SQVTM and CDR2 as ANQGSEA. This CDR3 is 13 amino acids long. This chain's CDR3 is CSVVALAKNIQYF. CDR3 nucleotides: TGCAGCGTTGTGGCACTAGCCAAAAACATTCAGTACTTC.

This chain connects TRBV6-5 to TRBJ1-6; D not certain. Trimming shortened V by 6 bases and J by 3 bases, and 12 bases separated the two germline ends. Looked up from germline, CDR1 is MNHEY and CDR2 is SVGAGI. The CDR3 is made up of 15 amino acids. The CDR3 region has the DNA TGTGCCAGCAGGGCAGTAGAAAACTATAATTCACCCCTCCACTTT. Translated: CASRAVENYNSPLHF.

The chain has TRBV5-4 and TRBJ1-1, with 7 nucleotides matching TRBD1. This CDR3 has 15 residues. Germline V CDR1 and CDR2: SGHNT, YYREEE (reference sequence). Losses at the gene ends were 6 bases for V and 2 bases for J; bases not matched to a gene: 10. The CDR3 loop is CASTPRQGGNTEAFF. The CDR3 bases are TGTGCCAGCACCCCGAGGCAGGGGGGAAACACTGAAGCTTTCTTT.

This chain uses TRBV5-4 with TRBJ1-5; D might be TRBD1 (6 bases). The germline V gene encodes CDR1 SGHNT and CDR2 YYREEE (reference sequence). The CDR3 sequence is 15 residues long. V lost 0 bases to trimming and J lost 0 bases, with 7 bases between them. The CDR3 region is CASSLGGASNQPQHF. The CDR3 DNA sequence: TGTGCCAGCAGCTTGGGGGGGGCTAGCAATCAGCCCCAGCATTTT.

The CDR3, as DNA: TGCGCCAGCAGTCAATCGGCCACCCCCCAAAACTACGAGCAGTACTTC. Encoded protein: CASSQSATPQNYEQYF. This rearrangement joins TRBV23-1 to TRBJ2-7; the D is unclear. TRBV23-1 is assigned to the ORF class and has an uncertain function. The V gene lost 0 bases and the J gene lost 3 bases, with 15 bases spanning the gap. The CDR3 runs to 16 residues.

This chain joins TRBV18 and TRBJ1-1; 8 bases are a match to TRBD1. J was trimmed by 4 bases and V by 1 base; bases with no gene match: 5. Germline V lookup: CDR1 KGHSH, CDR2 LQKENI. The CDR3 length is 15 residues. The DNA for the CDR3 is TGTGCCAGCTCACCACAGGCACAGGGGGGCACTGAAGCTTTCTTT. Residues: CASSPQAQGGTEAFF.

The genes are TRBV19 and TRBJ2-1; D gene ambiguous. The CDR3 spans 12 residues. Per the germline V gene, CDR1 is LNHDA and CDR2 is SQIVND (reference sequence). V gave up 5 bases and J gave up 7 bases, with 9 bases separating them. CDR3 coding DNA: TGTGCCAGTAGTTTCGGGCCAAATGAGCAGTTCTTC. Translation gives CASSFGPNEQFF. Full variable domain (missing parts from reference TRBV19 and TRBJ2-1): DGGITQSPKYLFRKEGQNVTLSCEQNLNHDAMYWYRQDPGQGLRLIYYSQIVNDFQKGDIAEGYSVSREKKESFPLTVTSAQKNPTAFYLCASSFGPNEQFFGPGTRLTVL.

The count of this clone is one. V gene TRBV7-2 combines with J gene TRBJ2-7; TRBD1 matches 7 bases. CDR1 and CDR2 from the germline V gene are SGHTA and FQGNSA. The CDR3 runs to 14 residues. Unmatched junction bases numbered 7, after V lost 3 bases and J lost 5 bases. The CDR3 DNA reads as TGTGCCAGCAGCTTGCGACAGGGATTCCACGAGCAGTACTTC. Its protein is CASSLRQGFHEQYF.